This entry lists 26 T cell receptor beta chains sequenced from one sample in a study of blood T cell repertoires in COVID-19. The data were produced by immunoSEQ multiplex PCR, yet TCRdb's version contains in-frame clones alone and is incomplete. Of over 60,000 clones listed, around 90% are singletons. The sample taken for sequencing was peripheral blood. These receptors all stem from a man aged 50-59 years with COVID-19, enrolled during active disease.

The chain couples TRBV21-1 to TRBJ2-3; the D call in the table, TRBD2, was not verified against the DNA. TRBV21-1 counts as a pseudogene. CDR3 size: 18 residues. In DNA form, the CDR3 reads TGTGCCAGCCTCCTTGCCGGCGGGAGACAATCAAGCACAGATACGCAGTATTTT. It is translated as CASLLAGGRQSSTDTQYF.

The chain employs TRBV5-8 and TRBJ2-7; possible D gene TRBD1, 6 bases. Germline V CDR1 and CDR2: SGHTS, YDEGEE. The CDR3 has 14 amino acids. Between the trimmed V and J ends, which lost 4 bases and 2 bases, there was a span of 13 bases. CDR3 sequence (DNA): TGTGCCAGCAGCGGACGAGGGGACACCTACGAGCAGTACTTC. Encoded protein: CASSGRGDTYEQYF. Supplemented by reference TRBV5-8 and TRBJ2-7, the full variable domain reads EAGVTQSPTHLIKTRGQQATLRCSPISGHTSVYWYQQALGLGLQFLLWYDEGEERNRGNFPPRFSGRQFPNYSSELNVNALELEDSALYLCASSGRGDTYEQYFGPGTRLTVT.

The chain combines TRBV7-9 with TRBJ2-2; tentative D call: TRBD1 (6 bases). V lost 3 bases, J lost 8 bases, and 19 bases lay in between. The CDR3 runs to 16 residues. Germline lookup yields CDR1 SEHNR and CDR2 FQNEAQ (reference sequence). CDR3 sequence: CASSLLGGPGRGELFF. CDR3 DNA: TGTGCCAGCAGCTTGTTAGGGGGACCCGGCCGGGGGGAGCTGTTTTTT.

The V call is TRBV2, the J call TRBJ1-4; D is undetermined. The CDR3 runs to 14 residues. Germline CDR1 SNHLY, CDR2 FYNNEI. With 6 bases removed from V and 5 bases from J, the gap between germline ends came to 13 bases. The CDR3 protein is CASRGGIKNEKLFF. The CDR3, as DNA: TGTGCCAGCAGGGGCGGGATTAAGAATGAAAAACTGTTTTTT. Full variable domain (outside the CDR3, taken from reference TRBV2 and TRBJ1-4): EPEVTQTPSHQVTQMGQEVILRCVPISNHLYFYWYRQILGQKVEFLVSFYNNEISEKSEIFDDQFSVERPDGSNFTLKIRSTKLEDSAMYFCASRGGIKNEKLFFGSGTQLSVL.

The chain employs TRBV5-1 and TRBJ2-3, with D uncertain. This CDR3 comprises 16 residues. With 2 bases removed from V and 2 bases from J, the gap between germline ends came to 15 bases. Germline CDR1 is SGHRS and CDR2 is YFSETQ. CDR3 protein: CASSLTDTHATDTQYF. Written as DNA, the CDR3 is TGCGCCAGCAGCTTAACCGACACCCACGCCACAGATACGCAGTATTTT.

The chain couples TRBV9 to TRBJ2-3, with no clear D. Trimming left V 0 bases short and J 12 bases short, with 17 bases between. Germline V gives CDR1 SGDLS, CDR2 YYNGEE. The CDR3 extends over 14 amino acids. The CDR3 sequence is CASSVDQLPSVQYF. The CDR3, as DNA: TGTGCCAGCAGCGTAGACCAACTACCGAGCGTTCAGTATTTT. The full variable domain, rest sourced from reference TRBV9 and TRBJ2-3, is DSGVTQTPKHLITATGQRVTLRCSPRSGDLSVYWYQQSLDQGLQFLIQYYNGEERAKGNILERFSAQQFPDLHSELNLSSLELGDSALYFCASSVDQLPSVQYFGPGTRLTVL.

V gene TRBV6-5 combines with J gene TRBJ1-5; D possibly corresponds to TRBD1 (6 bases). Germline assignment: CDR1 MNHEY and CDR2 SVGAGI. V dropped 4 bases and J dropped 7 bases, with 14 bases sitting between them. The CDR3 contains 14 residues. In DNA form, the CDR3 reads TGTGCCAGCAGTTCTGGGGCAGGGGAGCAGCCCCAGCATTTT. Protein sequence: CASSSGAGEQPQHF.

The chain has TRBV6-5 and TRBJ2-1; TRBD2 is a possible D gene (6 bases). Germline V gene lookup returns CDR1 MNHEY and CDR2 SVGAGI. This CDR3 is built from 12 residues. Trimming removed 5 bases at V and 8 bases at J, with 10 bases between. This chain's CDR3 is CASSKTSYEQFF. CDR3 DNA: TGTGCCAGCAGTAAAACTAGCTATGAGCAGTTCTTC.

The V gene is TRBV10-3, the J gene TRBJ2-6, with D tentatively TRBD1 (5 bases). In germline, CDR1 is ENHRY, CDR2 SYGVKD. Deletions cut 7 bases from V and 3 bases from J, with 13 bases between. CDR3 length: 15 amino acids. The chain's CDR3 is CAINGHPFGANVLTF. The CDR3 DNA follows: TGTGCCATCAATGGACACCCCTTTGGGGCCAACGTCCTGACTTTC.

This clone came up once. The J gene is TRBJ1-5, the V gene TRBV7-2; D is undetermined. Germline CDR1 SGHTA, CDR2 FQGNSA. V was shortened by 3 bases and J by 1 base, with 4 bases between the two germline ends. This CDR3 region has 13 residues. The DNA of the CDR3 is TGTGCCAGCAGCTTCGAGAGCAATCAGCCCCAGCATTTT. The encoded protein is CASSFESNQPQHF.

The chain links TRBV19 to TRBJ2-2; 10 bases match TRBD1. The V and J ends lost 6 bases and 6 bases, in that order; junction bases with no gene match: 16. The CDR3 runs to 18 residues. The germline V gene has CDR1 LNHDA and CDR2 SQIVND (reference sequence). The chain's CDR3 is CASSPGPDRGRLAGELFF. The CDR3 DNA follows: TGTGCCAGTAGCCCAGGACCTGACAGGGGGCGGTTGGCCGGGGAGCTGTTTTTT.

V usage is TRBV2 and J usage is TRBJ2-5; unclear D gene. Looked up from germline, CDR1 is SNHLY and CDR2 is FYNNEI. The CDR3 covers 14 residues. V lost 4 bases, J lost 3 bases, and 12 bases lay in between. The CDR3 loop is CASSGRYSKETQYF. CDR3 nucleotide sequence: TGTGCCAGCAGTGGGCGTTACAGCAAAGAGACCCAGTACTTC.

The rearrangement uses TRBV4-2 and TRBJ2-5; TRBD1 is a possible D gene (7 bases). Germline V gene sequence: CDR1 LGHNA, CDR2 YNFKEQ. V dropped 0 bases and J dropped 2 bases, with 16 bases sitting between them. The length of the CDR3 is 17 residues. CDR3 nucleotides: TGTGCCAGCAGCCAAGATGGAGGGGGCAGAGAGCAAGAGACCCAGTACTTC. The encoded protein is CASSQDGGGREQETQYF.

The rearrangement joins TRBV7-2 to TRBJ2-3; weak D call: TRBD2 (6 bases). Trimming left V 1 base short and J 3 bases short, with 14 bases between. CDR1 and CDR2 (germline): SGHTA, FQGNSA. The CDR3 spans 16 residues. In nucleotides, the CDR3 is TGTGCCAGCAGCTTAGTGGGGGGAGTAGGTACAGATACGCAGTATTTT. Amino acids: CASSLVGGVGTDTQYF. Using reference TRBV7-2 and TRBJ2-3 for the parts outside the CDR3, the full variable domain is GAGVSQSPSNKVTEKGKDVELRCDPISGHTALYWYRQSLGQGLEFLIYFQGNSAPDKSGLPSDRFSAERTGGSVSTLTIQRTQQEDSAVYLCASSLVGGVGTDTQYFGPGTRLTVL.

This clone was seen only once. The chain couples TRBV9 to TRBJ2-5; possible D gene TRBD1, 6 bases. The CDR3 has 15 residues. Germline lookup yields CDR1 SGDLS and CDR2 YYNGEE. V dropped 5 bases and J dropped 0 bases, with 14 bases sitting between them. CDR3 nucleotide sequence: TGTGCCAGCAGTGCCCAGAGGACAGACCAAGAGACCCAGTACTTC. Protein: CASSAQRTDQETQYF.

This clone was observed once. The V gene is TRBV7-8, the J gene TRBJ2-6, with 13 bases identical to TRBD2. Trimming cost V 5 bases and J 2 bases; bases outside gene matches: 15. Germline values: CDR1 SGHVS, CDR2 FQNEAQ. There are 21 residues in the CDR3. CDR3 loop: CASSPAVRTSGSSPGANVLTF. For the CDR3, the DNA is TGTGCCAGCAGCCCCGCTGTTAGGACTAGCGGGAGTTCTCCTGGGGCCAACGTCCTGACTTTC. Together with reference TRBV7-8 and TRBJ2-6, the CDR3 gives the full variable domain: GAGVSQSPRYKVAKRGQDVALRCDPISGHVSLFWYQQALGQGPEFLTYFQNEAQLDKSGLPSDRFFAERPEGSVSTLKIQRTQQEDSAVYLCASSPAVRTSGSSPGANVLTFGAGSRLTVL.

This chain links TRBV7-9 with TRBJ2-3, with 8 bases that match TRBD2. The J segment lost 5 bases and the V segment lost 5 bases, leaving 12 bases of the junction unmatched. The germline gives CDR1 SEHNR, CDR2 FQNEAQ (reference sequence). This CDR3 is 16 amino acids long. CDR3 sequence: CASSPLGAGVGDTQYF. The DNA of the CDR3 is TGTGCCAGCAGCCCCCTAGGAGCGGGAGTTGGAGATACGCAGTATTTT.

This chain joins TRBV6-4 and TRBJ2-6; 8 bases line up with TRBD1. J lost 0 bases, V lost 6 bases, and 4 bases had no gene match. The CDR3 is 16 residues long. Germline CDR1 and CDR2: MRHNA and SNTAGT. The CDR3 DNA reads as TGTGCCAGCAGCGGACAGGGAGTCTCTGGGGCCAACGTCCTGACTTTC. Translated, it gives CASSGQGVSGANVLTF.

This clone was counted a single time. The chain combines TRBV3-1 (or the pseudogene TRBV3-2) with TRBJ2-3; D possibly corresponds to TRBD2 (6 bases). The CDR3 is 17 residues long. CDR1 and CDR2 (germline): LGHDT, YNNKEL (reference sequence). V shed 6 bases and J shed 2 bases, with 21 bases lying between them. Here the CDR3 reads CASRGGLGTASTDTQYF. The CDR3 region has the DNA TGTGCCAGCAGGGGGGGTCTCGGGACTGCATCCACAGATACGCAGTATTTT.

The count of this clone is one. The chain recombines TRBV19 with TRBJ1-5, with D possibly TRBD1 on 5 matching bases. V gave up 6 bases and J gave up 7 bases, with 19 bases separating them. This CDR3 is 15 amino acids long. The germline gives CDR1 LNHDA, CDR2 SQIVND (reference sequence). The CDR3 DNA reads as TGTGCCAGTAGCCCCCCCCCAGGGACTGGACAGCCCCAGCATTTT. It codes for CASSPPPGTGQPQHF.

Here the CDR3 DNA reads TGCAGTGCTAGTGCTGCCCCAGGGTCCTATGGCTACACCTTC. As protein: CSASAAPGSYGYTF. The chain employs TRBV20-1 and TRBJ1-2, with D maybe TRBD1 (5 bases). In germline, CDR1 is DFQATT, CDR2 SNEGSKA (reference sequence). Between the trimmed V and J ends, which lost 3 bases and 4 bases, there was a span of 15 bases. The CDR3 extends over 14 amino acids.

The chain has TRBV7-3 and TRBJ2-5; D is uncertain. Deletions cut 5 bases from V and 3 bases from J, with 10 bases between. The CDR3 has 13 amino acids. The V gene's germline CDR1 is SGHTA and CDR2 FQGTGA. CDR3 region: CASSNTIKETQYF. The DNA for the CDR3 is TGTGCCAGCAGCAACACTATTAAAGAGACCCAGTACTTC.

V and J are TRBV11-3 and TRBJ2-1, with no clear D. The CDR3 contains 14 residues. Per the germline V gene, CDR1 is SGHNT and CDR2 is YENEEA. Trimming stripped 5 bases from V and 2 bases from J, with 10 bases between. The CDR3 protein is CASSPASTYNEQFF. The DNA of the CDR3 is TGTGCCAGCAGCCCCGCTTCTACCTACAATGAGCAGTTCTTC. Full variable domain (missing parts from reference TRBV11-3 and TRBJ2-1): EAGVVQSPRYKIIEKKQPVAFWCNPISGHNTLYWYLQNLGQGPELLIRYENEEAVDDSQLPKDRFSAERLKGVDSTLKIQPAELGDSAVYLCASSPASTYNEQFFGPGTRLTVL.

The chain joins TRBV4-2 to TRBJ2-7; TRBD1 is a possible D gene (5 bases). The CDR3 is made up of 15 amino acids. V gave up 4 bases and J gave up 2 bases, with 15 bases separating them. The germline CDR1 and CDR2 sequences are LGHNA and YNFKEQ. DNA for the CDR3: TGTGCCAGCAGCCCGTCGCTTACAGGAACCTACGAGCAGTACTTC. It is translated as CASSPSLTGTYEQYF.

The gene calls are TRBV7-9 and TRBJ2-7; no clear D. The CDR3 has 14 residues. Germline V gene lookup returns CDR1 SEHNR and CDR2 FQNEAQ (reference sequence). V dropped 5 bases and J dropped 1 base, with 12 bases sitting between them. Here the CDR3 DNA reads TGTGCCAGCAGCACCGGTTCAGGTTCCTACGAGCAGTACTTC. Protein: CASSTGSGSYEQYF. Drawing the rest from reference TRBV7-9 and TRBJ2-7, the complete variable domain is DTGVSQNPRHKITKRGQNVTFRCDPISEHNRLYWYRQTLGQGPEFLTYFQNEAQLEKSRLLSDRFSAERPKGSFSTLEIQRTEQGDSAMYLCASSTGSGSYEQYFGPGTRLTVT.

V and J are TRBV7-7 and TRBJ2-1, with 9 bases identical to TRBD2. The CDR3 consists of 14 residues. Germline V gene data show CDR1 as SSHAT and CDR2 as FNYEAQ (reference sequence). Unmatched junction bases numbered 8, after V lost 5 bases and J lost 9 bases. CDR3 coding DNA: TGTGCCAGCAGCGCTCCGGGACTAGCAAGTGAGCAGTTCTTC. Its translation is CASSAPGLASEQFF.